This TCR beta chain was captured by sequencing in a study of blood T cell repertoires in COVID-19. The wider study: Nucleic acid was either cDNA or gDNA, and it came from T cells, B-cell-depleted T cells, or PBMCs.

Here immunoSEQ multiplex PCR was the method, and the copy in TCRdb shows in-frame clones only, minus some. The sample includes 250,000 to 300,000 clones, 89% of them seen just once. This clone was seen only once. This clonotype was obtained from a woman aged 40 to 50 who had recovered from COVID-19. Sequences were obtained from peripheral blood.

The CDR3 is CSVLQGAGTGELFF. The CDR3 coding sequence is TGCAGCGTTTTACAGGGGGCAGGAACCGGGGAGCTGTTTTTT. The chain combines TRBV29-1 with TRBJ2-2; 9 nucleotides line up with TRBD1. V trimming: 5 bases; J trimming: 5 bases; junction bases outside the gene matches: 6. The germline V gene encodes CDR1 SQVTM and CDR2 ANQGSEA. This CDR3 comprises 14 residues.